This TCR beta chain was identified in a study of shared clonotypes between healthy human individuals. The data were produced by immunoSEQ multiplex PCR, yet TCRdb's version contains in-frame clones alone and is incomplete. This sample has over 2 million clones, with 95% found just once. Material: naive CD4+ T cells sorted from blood. Stated subset: CD45RA+ positively selected. This receptor was taken from a man between 18 and 29 years old in good health.

As DNA, the CDR3 is TGTGCCAGCAACGACAGGGCGGGAACTGAAGCTTTCTTT. Encoded protein: CASNDRAGTEAFF. The gene calls are TRBV6-6 and TRBJ1-1; 7 positions agree with TRBD1. This CDR3 contains 13 residues. Germline lookup yields CDR1 MNHNY and CDR2 SVGAGI (reference sequence). Unmatched junction bases numbered 7, after V lost 7 bases and J lost 5 bases.